This T cell receptor beta chain was captured by sequencing in a study of cytomegalovirus exposure and HLA in healthy donors. General observations from the study: It is likely that the observed cluster of highly shared sequence variants was a sequencing artifact.

The PCR ran on 60 Vbeta and 13 Jbeta primers. Measured with immunoSEQ multiplex PCR; TCRdb has only the in-frame clones, and not every one. Among roughly 120,000 clones, around 80% were seen once, and the ten largest hold roughly 2%. V dropped 3 bases and J dropped 0 bases, with 7 bases sitting between them. This CDR3 spans 14 amino acids. In germline, CDR1 is KGHSH, CDR2 LQKENI. This clone showed up just once. Its matching antigen is unknown. Sample: PBMCs. This rearrangement joins TRBV18 to TRBJ2-3; maybe TRBD2 (5 bases). This clonotype was obtained from a man aged 18 to 30 in good health and CMV-seronegative. CDR3 coding DNA: TGTGCCAGCTCACCTCAGCGGAGCACAGATACGCAGTATTTT. It yields the protein CASSPQRSTDTQYF.